The next 26 T cell receptor beta chains were all read from a single sample in a study of blood T cells in healthy people across ages. Then a second PCR, running about 7 to 11 cycles, was carried out with a sample-barcoded 5' primer and a J-beta primer mix. TCRdb passed the 5' RACE reads through MiXCR, listing each CDR3 protein once. The table lists 650,000 to 800,000 distinct CDR3 sequences, around two fifths of them singletons. Material: blood. The receptors here all came from a man in his 60s in good health.

The chain couples TRBV13 to TRBJ2-4; D is ambiguous. The V gene lost 4 bases and the J gene lost 0 bases, with 13 bases spanning the gap. Germline V lookup: CDR1 PRHDT, CDR2 FYEKMQ (reference sequence). This CDR3 contains 16 residues. The CDR3 loop is CASSSTGPLAKNIQYF. CDR3 DNA: TGTGCCAGCAGCTCGACCGGGCCTCTAGCCAAAAACATTCAGTACTTC.

This chain joins TRBV5-1 and TRBJ2-5, with D perhaps given as TRBD1 or TRBD2 (5 bases each). The CDR3 is made up of 15 amino acids. Trimming removed 4 bases from V and 0 bases from J, with 13 bases in between. Germline V gives CDR1 SGHRS, CDR2 YFSETQ. CDR3 sequence: CASSTWGNNQETQYF. As DNA, the CDR3 is TGCGCCAGCAGCACCTGGGGGAACAACCAAGAGACCCAGTACTTC.

This clonotype has a handful of counts. The V gene is TRBV7-9, the J gene TRBJ2-3; possibly TRBD2 for D (6 bases). The CDR3 runs to 15 residues. The ends were cut back, 3 bases at V and 3 bases at J, with 13 bases in the middle. Per germline, CDR1 SEHNR and CDR2 FQNEAQ (reference sequence). CDR3 nucleotides: TGTGCCAGCAGCTTTTCTCGGGGGTCTACAGATACGCAGTATTTT. It yields the protein CASSFSRGSTDTQYF.

CDR3: CAISVRPGDGYTF. CDR3 bases: TGTGCCATCAGTGTGCGGCCAGGGGATGGCTACACCTTC. The J gene is TRBJ1-2, the V gene TRBV10-3; D may be TRBD1 (6 bases). Germline V lookup: CDR1 ENHRY, CDR2 SYGVKD. This CDR3 has 13 amino acids. With 4 bases removed from V and 6 bases from J, the gap between germline ends came to 12 bases.

The chain uses TRBV14 and TRBJ2-1, with 9 bases lining up with TRBD2. The V and J ends lost 5 bases and 5 bases, in that order; junction bases with no gene match: 22. The CDR3 is made up of 20 amino acids. CDR1 is SGHDN, CDR2 FVKESK, per germline. CDR3 amino acids: CASSEGLARRRSPVNNEQFF. The DNA of the CDR3 is TGTGCCAGCAGCGAAGGACTAGCGAGGAGGAGGTCCCCCGTCAACAATGAGCAGTTCTTC.

The V gene is TRBV20-1, the J gene TRBJ2-7; D remains unclear. Judging by the DNA end, TRBJ2-5 fits better; the J call may be wrong. CDR3 length equals 13 residues. Germline CDR1 DFQATT, CDR2 SNEGSKA (reference sequence). The CDR3: CSARGRTVETQYF. CDR3 nucleotide sequence: TGCAGTGCTAGAGGTCGGACCGTTGAGACCCAGTACTTC.

This clonotype was counted only a few times. The gene calls are TRBV6-2 or TRBV6-3 and TRBJ2-7, with D possibly TRBD2 on 5 matching bases. Trimming removed 2 bases at V and 1 base at J, with 24 bases between. The CDR3 runs 19 residues. Germline lookup yields CDR1 MNHEY and CDR2 SVGEGT. This chain's CDR3 is CASSYPILLPGGGSYEQYF. The CDR3 nucleotides are TGTGCCAGCAGTTACCCCATCCTCCTTCCGGGCGGAGGTTCCTACGAGCAGTACTTC.

This clonotype was seen only once. The CDR3 DNA follows: TGTGCCAGCTCACTCCGGGGGGGGCCTGTTGACACTGAAGCTTTCTTT. Its translation is CASSLRGGPVDTEAFF. This sequence joins TRBV18 and TRBJ1-1, with a possible D match to TRBD1 (6 bases). Germline CDR1 reads KGHSH; CDR2 reads LQKENI. The CDR3 is made up of 16 amino acids. V shed 4 bases and J shed 3 bases, with 18 bases lying between them.

The genes are TRBV18 and TRBJ2-7; perhaps TRBD1 as D (6 bases). V gave up 6 bases and J gave up 3 bases, with 12 bases separating them. The germline V gene encodes CDR1 KGHSH and CDR2 LQKENI. The length of the CDR3 is 13 residues. The CDR3 reads CASSRQDNYEQYF. The CDR3, as DNA: TGTGCCAGCTCTAGACAGGACAACTACGAGCAGTACTTC.

The rearrangement links TRBV7-2 to TRBJ2-3; possible D gene TRBD1, 5 bases. CDR1 is SGHTA, CDR2 FQGNSA, per germline. This CDR3 comprises 15 residues. V was pared by 5 bases and J by 3 bases, with 15 bases between. This CDR3 reads CASSSRRQRTDTQYF. CDR3 sequence (DNA): TGTGCCAGCAGCAGTCGACGACAGAGGACAGATACGCAGTATTTT.

Concerning this clonotype itself: A read error may produce the germline difference seen at one junction end. V gene TRBV7-9 combines with J gene TRBJ1-6; weak D call: TRBD1 (5 bases). Germline CDR1 and CDR2: SEHNR and FQNEAQ (reference sequence). This CDR3 spans 13 amino acids. The CDR3 DNA is TGTGCCTGCAGCTTAGGGGATAATTCACCCCTCCACTTT. Amino acids: CACSLGDNSPLHF.

The chain links TRBV21-1 to TRBJ1-4. TRBV21-1 is flagged as a pseudogene. The CDR3 has 14 residues. The CDR3 sequence: CASSKDGPWEKLFF. In DNA form, the CDR3 reads TGTGCCAGCAGCAAAGACGGGCCCTGGGAAAAACTGTTTTTT.

The chain recombines TRBV7-2 with TRBJ2-3; 8 bases are a match to TRBD2. V shed 1 base and J 0 bases; nucleotides not matched to a gene: 12. This CDR3 is built from 19 residues. Germline V gives CDR1 SGHTA, CDR2 FQGNSA. The CDR3 region is CASSLDSSGGAPSTDTQYF. CDR3 nucleotide sequence: TGTGCCAGCAGCTTAGATTCCAGCGGGGGAGCTCCTAGCACAGATACGCAGTATTTT.

This clonotype was detected a few times. This chain joins TRBV6-1 and TRBJ2-7, with TRBD2 matching 7 bases. Trimming removed 6 bases from V and 2 bases from J; junction bases left unmatched: 7. The length of the CDR3 is 14 residues. CDR1 is MNHNS and CDR2 is SASEGT in the germline V gene. The CDR3 loop reads CASRKGGQAYEQYF. DNA of the CDR3: TGTGCCAGCAGAAAGGGAGGGCAAGCCTACGAGCAGTACTTC.

At least ten counts were recorded for this clonotype. The chain is built from TRBV10-2 and TRBJ1-2; weak D call: TRBD1 (5 bases). The CDR3 is 14 amino acids. From germline, CDR1 is WSHSY and CDR2 SAAADI. V shed 0 bases and J shed 8 bases, with 13 bases lying between them. This chain's CDR3 is CASSESGRAAGYTF. The CDR3 bases are TGCGCCAGCAGTGAGTCCGGCAGGGCGGCGGGCTACACCTTC.

Notes on this clonotype: One end of the junction does not line up with germline, which may come from a read error. The J gene is TRBJ2-1, the V gene TRBV7-9; possible D gene TRBD1, 6 bases. CDR3 length: 13 amino acids. Germline V gene sequence: CDR1 SEHNR, CDR2 FQNEAQ (reference sequence). This chain's CDR3 is CASSFRDTDRLFF. The CDR3, as DNA: TGTGCCAGCAGCTTCCGGGACACTGACCGATTGTTCTTT.

The table lists this clonotype with a few counts. The rearrangement uses TRBV20-1 and TRBJ2-1, with a possible D match to TRBD2 (6 bases). V lost 5 bases, J lost 0 bases, and 11 bases lay in between. The CDR3 consists of 14 residues. The germline V gene has CDR1 DFQATT and CDR2 SNEGSKA (reference sequence). The CDR3 coding sequence is TGCAGTGCTCCTACGGGGGACTCCTACAATGAGCAGTTCTTC. Translated, it gives CSAPTGDSYNEQFF.

The V call is TRBV25-1, the J call TRBJ2-5, with a weak D call TRBD2 (6 bases). Trimming left V 4 bases short and J 5 bases short, with 23 bases between. Germline CDR1 and CDR2: MGHDK and SYGVNS. CDR3 length: 17 amino acids. Here the CDR3 DNA reads TGTGCCAGCAGTGCGCACAACCCCGGGACTGCCGGGGAGACCCAGTACTTC. Translation gives CASSAHNPGTAGETQYF.

The chain is built from TRBV7-2 and TRBJ2-7; unclear D gene. Germline lookup yields CDR1 SGHTA and CDR2 FQGNSA. Trimming removed 5 bases at V and 0 bases at J, with 11 bases between. This CDR3 has 14 residues. CDR3: CASSPPLSSYEQYF. CDR3 nucleotides: TGTGCCAGCAGCCCCCCCCTTAGCTCCTACGAGCAGTACTTC.

V gene TRBV5-5 combines with J gene TRBJ2-4; no reliable D call. The CDR3 has 15 amino acids. Germline lookup yields CDR1 SGHKS and CDR2 YYEKEE (reference sequence). Trimming took off 4 bases at V and 1 base at J, with 12 bases between the two ends. The CDR3 DNA reads TGTGCCAGCAGCCCCTTGGGGTCCGCCAAAAACATTCAGTACTTC. The encoded protein is CASSPLGSAKNIQYF.

This clonotype was picked up a small number of times. This rearrangement joins TRBV12-3 or TRBV12-4 to TRBJ1-4; 7 nucleotides align to TRBD1. The V segment lost 1 base and the J segment 7 bases; nucleotides outside the gene matches: 6. The CDR3 contains 15 residues. The CDR3, as DNA: TGTGCCAGCAGTTTAGATCAGGGGGATGCTGAAAAACTGTTTTTT. Translation: CASSLDQGDAEKLFF.

The table lists this clonotype with a few counts. The V and J genes are TRBV5-1 and TRBJ2-1; 10 bases fit TRBD1. Germline CDR1 is SGHRS and CDR2 is YFSETQ. The V and J ends lost 3 bases and 5 bases, in that order; junction bases with no gene match: 11. The CDR3 is 17 amino acids. CDR3 region: CASSSRDRGFPNNEQFF. In DNA form, the CDR3 reads TGCGCCAGCAGCTCCCGGGACAGGGGTTTCCCTAACAATGAGCAGTTCTTC. Filled out from reference TRBV5-1 and TRBJ2-1, the complete variable domain reads KAGVTQTPRYLIKTRGQQVTLSCSPISGHRSVSWYQQTPGQGLQFLFEYFSETQRNKGNFPGRFSGRQFSNSRSEMNVSTLELGDSALYLCASSSRDRGFPNNEQFFGPGTRLTVL.

This clonotype turned up a few times. The chain uses TRBV6-5 and TRBJ1-2; unclear D gene. This CDR3 has 17 amino acids. V was cut by 2 bases and J by 2 bases, with 18 bases left in between. The germline V gene has CDR1 MNHEY and CDR2 SVGAGI. The CDR3 region is CASSYKWTFQYNYGYTF. The CDR3 DNA reads as TGTGCCAGCAGTTACAAGTGGACTTTTCAGTACAACTATGGCTACACCTTC.

The CDR3 region is CASSQDFTQGPRTQYF. CDR3 DNA: TGCGCCAGCAGCCAAGACTTTACACAGGGCCCCCGGACCCAGTACTTC. The chain uses TRBV4-3 and TRBJ2-5; possibly TRBD1 for D (6 bases). V was trimmed by 0 bases and J by 7 bases, leaving 18 bases between them. Per germline, CDR1 LGHNA and CDR2 YSLEER. CDR3 length: 16 residues.

The chain combines TRBV20-1 with TRBJ2-1; 16 bases match TRBD2. Germline V gene data show CDR1 as DFQATT and CDR2 as SNEGSKA (reference sequence). This CDR3 spans 15 amino acids. The J segment lost 9 bases and the V segment lost 6 bases, leaving 8 bases of the junction unmatched. This CDR3 is CSALGTSGGVGEQFF. CDR3 DNA sequence: TGCAGTGCCCTCGGGACTAGCGGGGGGGTGGGTGAGCAGTTCTTC.

The chain recombines TRBV28 with TRBJ2-2; 7 bases agree with TRBD2. The length of the CDR3 is 15 residues. The germline CDR1 and CDR2 sequences are MDHEN and SYDVKM. After removal of 3 bases from V and 10 bases from J, the junction contained 11 bases not matched to a gene. CDR3 bases: TGTGCCAGCAGTTTGGGGACTATCCTTAGCCAGGAGCTGTTTTTT. It is translated as CASSLGTILSQELFF. Supplemented by reference TRBV28 and TRBJ2-2, the full variable domain reads DVKVTQSSRYLVKRTGEKVFLECVQDMDHENMFWYRQDPGLGLRLIYFSYDVKMKEKGDIPEGYSVSREKKERFSLILESASTNQTSMYLCASSLGTILSQELFFGEGSRLTVL.